Sequencing of this T cell receptor beta chain was carried out in a study of identical twins. General study findings and limits: There was an excess of low generation probability in the out-of-frame alpha sequences that twins shared.

The V and J ends lost 2 bases and 5 bases respectively, with 10 bases between them. The CDR3 has 13 amino acids. CDR1 is SQVTM and CDR2 is ANQGSEA in the germline V gene. This clonotype was observed at least ten times. Its matching antigen is unknown. Each CDR3 protein is one row after TCRdb ran MiXCR on the 5' RACE reads. The sample has about 250,000 distinct CDR3 sequences; approximately 8.6% are singletons. A further study also used this sample, focusing on yellow fever vaccine responses in identical twins.

The rearrangement links TRBV29-1 to TRBJ2-1; tentatively, D is TRBD1 (6 bases). The sequenced sample consisted of CD8+ T cells sorted from blood. The TCR originated in a woman between 18 and 29 years old in good health. CDR3 nucleotides: TGCAGCGTTGAATTTGGGACAAACAATGAGCAGTTCTTC. Its protein product is CSVEFGTNNEQFF.